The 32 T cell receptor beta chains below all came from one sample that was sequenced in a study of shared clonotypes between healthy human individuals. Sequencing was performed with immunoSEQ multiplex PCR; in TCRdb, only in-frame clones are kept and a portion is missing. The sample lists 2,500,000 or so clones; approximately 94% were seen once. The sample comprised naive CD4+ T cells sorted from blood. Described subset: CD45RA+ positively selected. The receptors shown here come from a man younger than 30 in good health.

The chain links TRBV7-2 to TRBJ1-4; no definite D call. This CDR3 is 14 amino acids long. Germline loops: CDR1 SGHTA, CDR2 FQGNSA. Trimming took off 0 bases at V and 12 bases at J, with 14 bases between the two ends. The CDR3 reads CASSLAVGPQELFF. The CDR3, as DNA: TGTGCCAGCAGCTTAGCTGTCGGACCTCAGGAACTGTTTTTT.

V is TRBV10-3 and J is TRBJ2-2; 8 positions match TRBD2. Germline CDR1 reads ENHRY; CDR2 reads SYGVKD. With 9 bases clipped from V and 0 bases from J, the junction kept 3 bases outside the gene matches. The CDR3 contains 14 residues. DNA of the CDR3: TGTGCCATAACTAGCGGACCGAACACCGGGGAGCTGTTTTTT. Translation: CAITSGPNTGELFF.

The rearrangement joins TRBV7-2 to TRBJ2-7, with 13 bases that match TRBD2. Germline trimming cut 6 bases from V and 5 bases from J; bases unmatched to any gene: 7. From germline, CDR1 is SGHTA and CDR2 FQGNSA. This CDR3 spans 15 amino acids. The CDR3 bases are TGTGCCAGCAGTCGATCCGGGACTAGCGGGAACGAGCAGTACTTC. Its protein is CASSRSGTSGNEQYF.

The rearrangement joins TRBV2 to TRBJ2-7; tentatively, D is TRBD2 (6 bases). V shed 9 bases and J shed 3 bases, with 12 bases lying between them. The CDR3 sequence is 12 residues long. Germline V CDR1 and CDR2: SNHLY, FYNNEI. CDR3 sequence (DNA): TGTGCCAGTGGACTACTAAACTACGAGCAGTACTTC. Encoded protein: CASGLLNYEQYF.

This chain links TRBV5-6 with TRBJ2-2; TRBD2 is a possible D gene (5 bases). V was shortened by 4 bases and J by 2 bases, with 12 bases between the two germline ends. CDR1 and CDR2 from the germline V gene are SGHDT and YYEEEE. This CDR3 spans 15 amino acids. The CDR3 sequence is CASSPRPGNTGELFF. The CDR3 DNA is TGTGCCAGCAGCCCGCGTCCGGGAAACACCGGGGAGCTGTTTTTT.

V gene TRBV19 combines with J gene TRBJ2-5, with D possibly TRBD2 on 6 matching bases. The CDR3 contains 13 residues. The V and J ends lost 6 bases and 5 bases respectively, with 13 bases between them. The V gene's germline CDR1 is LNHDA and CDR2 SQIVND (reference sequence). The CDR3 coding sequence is TGTGCCAGTAGCCAGGACTATCGGGAGACCCAGTACTTC. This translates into CASSQDYRETQYF.

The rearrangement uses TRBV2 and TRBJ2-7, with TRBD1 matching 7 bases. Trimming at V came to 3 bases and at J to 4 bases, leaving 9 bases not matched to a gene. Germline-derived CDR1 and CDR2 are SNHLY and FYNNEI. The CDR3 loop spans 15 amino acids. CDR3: CASSDPGTESYEQYF. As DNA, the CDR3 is TGTGCCAGCAGTGACCCCGGGACAGAGAGTTACGAGCAGTACTTC.

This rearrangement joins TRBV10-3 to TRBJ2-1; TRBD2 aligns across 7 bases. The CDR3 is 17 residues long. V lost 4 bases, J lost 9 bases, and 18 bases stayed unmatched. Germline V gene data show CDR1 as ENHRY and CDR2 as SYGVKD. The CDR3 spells CAISGLEGREPLGEQFF. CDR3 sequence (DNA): TGTGCCATCAGTGGGCTCGAAGGGCGGGAGCCCCTAGGTGAGCAGTTCTTC.

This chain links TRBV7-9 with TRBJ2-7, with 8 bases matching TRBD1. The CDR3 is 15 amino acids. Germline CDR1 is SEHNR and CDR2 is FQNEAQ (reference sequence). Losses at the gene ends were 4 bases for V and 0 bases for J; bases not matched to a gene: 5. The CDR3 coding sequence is TGTGCCAGCAGCTCACAGGGGGTCGGCTCCTACGAGCAGTACTTC. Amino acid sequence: CASSSQGVGSYEQYF.

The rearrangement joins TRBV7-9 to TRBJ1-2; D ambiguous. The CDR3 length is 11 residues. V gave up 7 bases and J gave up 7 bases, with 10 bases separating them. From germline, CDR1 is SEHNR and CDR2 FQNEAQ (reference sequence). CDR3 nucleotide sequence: TGTGCCAGCACCAACTCGGGTGGCTACACCTTC. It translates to CASTNSGGYTF.

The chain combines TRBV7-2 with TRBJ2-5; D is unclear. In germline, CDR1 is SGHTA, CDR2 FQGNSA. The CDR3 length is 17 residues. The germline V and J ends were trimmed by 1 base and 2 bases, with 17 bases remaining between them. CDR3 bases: TGTGCCAGCAGCTTAGGAATTAGTTTGGGGAAGCAAGAGACCCAGTACTTC. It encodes CASSLGISLGKQETQYF.

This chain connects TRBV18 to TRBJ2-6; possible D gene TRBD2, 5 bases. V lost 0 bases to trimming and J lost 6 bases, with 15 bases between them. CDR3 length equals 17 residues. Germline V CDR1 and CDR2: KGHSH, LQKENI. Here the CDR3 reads CASSPPIGGREANVLTF. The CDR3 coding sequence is TGTGCCAGCTCACCACCGATAGGAGGTCGAGAGGCCAACGTCCTGACTTTC.

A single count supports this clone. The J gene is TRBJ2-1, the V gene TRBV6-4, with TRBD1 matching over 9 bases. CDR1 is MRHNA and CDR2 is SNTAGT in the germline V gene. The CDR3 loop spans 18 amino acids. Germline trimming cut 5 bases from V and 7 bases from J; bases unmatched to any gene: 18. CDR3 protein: CASSPTMGGDRVWNEQFF. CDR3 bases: TGTGCCAGCAGTCCCACCATGGGGGGGGACAGGGTTTGGAATGAGCAGTTCTTC.

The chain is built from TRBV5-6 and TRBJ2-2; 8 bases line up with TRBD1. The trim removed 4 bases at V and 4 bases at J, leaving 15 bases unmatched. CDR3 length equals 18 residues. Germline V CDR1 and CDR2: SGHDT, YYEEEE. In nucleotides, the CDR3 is TGTGCCAGCAGCCCTAACCCTGGACAGGGTGTAAGCACCGGGGAGCTGTTTTTT. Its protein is CASSPNPGQGVSTGELFF. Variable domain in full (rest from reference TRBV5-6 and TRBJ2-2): DAGVTQSPTHLIKTRGQQVTLRCSPKSGHDTVSWYQQALGQGPQFIFQYYEEEERQRGNFPDRFSGHQFPNYSSELNVNALLLGDSALYLCASSPNPGQGVSTGELFFGEGSRLTVL.

DNA of the CDR3: TGCGCCAACCTAGGGAGGCGGGATATTTTTAACTATGGCTACACCTTC. Protein sequence: CANLGRRDIFNYGYTF. The rearrangement joins TRBV10-1 to TRBJ1-2; D is undetermined. This CDR3 is built from 16 residues. Germline V gene sequence: CDR1 WNHNN, CDR2 SYGVQD (reference sequence). The V and J ends lost 10 bases and 1 base respectively, with 22 bases between them.

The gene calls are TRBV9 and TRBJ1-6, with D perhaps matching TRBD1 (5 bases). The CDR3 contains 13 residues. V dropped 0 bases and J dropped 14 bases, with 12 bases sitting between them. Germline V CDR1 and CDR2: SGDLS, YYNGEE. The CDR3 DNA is TGTGCCAGCAGCGTAGATCCCGGAGGGGCCCTCCACTTT. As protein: CASSVDPGGALHF.

DNA of the CDR3: TGTGCCAGCAGCTTAGGGGCCAGGGGTTTCGGACAGCCCCAGCATTTT. Translating it yields CASSLGARGFGQPQHF. The genes are TRBV7-2 and TRBJ1-5; perhaps TRBD1 as D (6 bases). The length of the CDR3 is 16 residues. Germline assignment: CDR1 SGHTA and CDR2 FQGNSA. With 1 base removed from V and 7 bases from J, the gap between germline ends came to 17 bases.

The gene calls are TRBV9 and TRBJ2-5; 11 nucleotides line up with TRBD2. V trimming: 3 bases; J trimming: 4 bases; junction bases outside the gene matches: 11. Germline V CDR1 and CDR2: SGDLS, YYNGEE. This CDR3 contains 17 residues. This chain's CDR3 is CASSGGALAGGSETQYF. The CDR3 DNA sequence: TGTGCCAGCAGCGGAGGGGCCCTAGCGGGGGGATCAGAGACCCAGTACTTC.

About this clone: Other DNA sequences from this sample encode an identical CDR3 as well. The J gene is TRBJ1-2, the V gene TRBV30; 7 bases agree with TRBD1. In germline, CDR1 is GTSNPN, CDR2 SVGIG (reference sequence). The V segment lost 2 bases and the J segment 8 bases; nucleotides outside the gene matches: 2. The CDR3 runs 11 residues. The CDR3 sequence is CAWSPGGGYTF. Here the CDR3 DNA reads TGTGCCTGGAGTCCAGGGGGAGGCTACACCTTC.

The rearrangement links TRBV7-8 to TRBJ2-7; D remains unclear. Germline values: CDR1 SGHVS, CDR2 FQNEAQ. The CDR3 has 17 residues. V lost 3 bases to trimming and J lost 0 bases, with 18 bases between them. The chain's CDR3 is CASSFGLQKRSSYEQYF. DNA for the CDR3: TGTGCCAGCAGCTTTGGTTTACAGAAACGAAGCTCCTACGAGCAGTACTTC.

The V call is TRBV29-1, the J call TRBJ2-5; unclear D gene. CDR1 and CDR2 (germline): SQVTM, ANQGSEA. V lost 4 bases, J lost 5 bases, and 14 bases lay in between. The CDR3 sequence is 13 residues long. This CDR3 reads CSVALGRWETQYF. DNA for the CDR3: TGCAGCGTTGCCCTTGGTAGGTGGGAGACCCAGTACTTC.

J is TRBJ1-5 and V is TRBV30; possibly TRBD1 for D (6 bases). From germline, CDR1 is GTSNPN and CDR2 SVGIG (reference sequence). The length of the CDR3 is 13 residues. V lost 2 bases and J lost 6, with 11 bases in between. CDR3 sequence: CAWSLTGTQPQHF. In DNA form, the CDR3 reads TGTGCCTGGAGTCTAACAGGGACTCAGCCCCAGCATTTT.

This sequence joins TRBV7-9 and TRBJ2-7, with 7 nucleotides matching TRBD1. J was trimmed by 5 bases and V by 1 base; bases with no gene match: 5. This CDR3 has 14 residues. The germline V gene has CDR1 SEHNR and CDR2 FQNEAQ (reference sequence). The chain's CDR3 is CASSLGTGRDEQYF. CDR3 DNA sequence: TGTGCCAGCAGCTTAGGGACAGGACGGGACGAGCAGTACTTC.

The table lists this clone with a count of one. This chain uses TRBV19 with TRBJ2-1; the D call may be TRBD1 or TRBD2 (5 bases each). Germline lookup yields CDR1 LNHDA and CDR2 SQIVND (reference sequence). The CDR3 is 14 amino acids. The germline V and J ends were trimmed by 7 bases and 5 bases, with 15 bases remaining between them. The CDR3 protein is CASKRDGTHNEQFF. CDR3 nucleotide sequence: TGTGCCAGTAAGAGGGACGGAACCCACAATGAGCAGTTCTTC.

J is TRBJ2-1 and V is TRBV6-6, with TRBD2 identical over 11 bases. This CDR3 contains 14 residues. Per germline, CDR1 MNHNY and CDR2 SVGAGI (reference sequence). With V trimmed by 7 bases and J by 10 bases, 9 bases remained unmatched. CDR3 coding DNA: TGTGCCAGCAAGGGTAGCGGGAGGGCCCCGGAGCAGTTCTTC. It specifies CASKGSGRAPEQFF.

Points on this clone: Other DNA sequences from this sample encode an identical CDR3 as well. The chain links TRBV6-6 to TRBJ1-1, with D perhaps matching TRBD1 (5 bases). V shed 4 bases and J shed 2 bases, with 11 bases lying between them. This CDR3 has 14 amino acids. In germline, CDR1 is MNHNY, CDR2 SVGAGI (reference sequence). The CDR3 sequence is CASSSGTANTEAFF. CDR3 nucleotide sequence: TGTGCCAGCAGTTCCGGGACTGCTAACACTGAAGCTTTCTTT.

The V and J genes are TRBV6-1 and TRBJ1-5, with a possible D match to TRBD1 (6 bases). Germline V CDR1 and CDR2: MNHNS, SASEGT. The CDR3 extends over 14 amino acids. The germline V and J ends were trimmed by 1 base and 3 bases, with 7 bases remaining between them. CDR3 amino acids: CASSEGTANQPQHF. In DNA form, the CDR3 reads TGTGCCAGCAGTGAAGGGACAGCCAATCAGCCCCAGCATTTT.

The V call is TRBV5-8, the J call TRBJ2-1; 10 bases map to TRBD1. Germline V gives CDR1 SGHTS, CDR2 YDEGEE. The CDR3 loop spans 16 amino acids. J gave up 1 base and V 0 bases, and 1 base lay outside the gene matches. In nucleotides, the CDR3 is TGTGCCAGCAGCTTGGCGGGACAGGGGTCCTACAATGAGCAGTTCTTC. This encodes CASSLAGQGSYNEQFF.

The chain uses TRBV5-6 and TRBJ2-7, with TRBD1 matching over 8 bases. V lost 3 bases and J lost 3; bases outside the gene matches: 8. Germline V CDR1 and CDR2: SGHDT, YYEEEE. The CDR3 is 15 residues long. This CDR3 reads CASSSGDRRIYEQYF. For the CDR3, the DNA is TGTGCCAGCAGCTCGGGGGACAGGAGAATCTACGAGCAGTACTTC.

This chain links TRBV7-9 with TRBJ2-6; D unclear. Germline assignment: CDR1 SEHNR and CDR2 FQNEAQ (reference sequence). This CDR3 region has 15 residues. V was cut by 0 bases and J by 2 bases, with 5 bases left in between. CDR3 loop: CASSLAQAGANVLTF. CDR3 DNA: TGTGCCAGCAGCTTAGCCCAGGCTGGGGCCAACGTCCTGACTTTC.

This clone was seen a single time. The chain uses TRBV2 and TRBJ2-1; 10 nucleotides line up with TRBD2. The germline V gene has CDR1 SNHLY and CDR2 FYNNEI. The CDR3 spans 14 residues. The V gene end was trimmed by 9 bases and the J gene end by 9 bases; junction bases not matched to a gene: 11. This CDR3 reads CARGIQRGGREQFF. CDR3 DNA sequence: TGTGCCAGAGGGATTCAGCGGGGGGGCCGTGAGCAGTTCTTC.

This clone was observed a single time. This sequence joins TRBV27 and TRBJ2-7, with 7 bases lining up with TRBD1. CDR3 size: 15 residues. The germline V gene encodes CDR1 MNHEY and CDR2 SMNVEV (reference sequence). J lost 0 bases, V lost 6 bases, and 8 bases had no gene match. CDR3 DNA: TGTGCCAGCAGACTAGGGGGCGCGGGCTCCTACGAGCAGTACTTC. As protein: CASRLGGAGSYEQYF.